A selection of T cell receptor beta chains follows, all from one sample in a study of blood T cell repertoires in COVID-19. Assay: immunoSEQ multiplex PCR; the TCRdb copy retains only in-frame clones and omits some. The profile shows some 150,000 clones, 84% of them singletons. Sequencing was carried out using peripheral blood. These receptors all come from a human donor in a cohort sampled during active COVID-19. Both conserved end residues are part of each CDR3. Fields, in order: clone size, J gene, V gene, D gene, CDR3 DNA, CDR3 protein. D genes are given only for firm matches. The size entry is marked missing in some rows and otherwise reads once, few, many or a size class.

NA,TRBJ1-5,TRBV18,TRBD1,TGTGCCAGCTCACCATCCTCCGCGACAGGGGGCGCGGTTCAGCCCCAGCATTTT,CASSPSSATGGAVQPQHF
NA,TRBJ2-1,TRBV18,NA,TGTGCCAGCTCAGTTAGCCAGAGCTCCTACAATGAGCAGTTCTTC,CASSVSQSSYNEQFF
once,TRBJ2-7,TRBV6-1,NA,TGTGCCAGCAGTGAAGAAGGAAGGTACAGACACTACGAGCAGTACTTC,CASSEEGRYRHYEQYF
once,TRBJ1-6,TRBV9,NA,TGTGCCAGCAGCGTCCGGCAGGATAATTCACCCCTCCACTTT,CASSVRQDNSPLHF
NA,TRBJ2-4,TRBV5-4,NA,TGTGCCAGCAGCTTGAAGGGGGCCAAAAACATTCAGTACTTC,CASSLKGAKNIQYF
once,TRBJ2-1,TRBV2,TRBD2,TGTGCCAGCAGTGGTAGAAAGGGACTAGCGGGGGGTTATGAGCAGTTCTTC,CASSGRKGLAGGYEQFF
NA,TRBJ2-7,TRBV9,NA,TGTGCCAGCAGCGTAGGAGTAGGGGGAGGGGCAGGGGACGCCTACGAGCAGTACTTC,CASSVGVGGGAGDAYEQYF
NA,TRBJ2-3,TRBV2,NA,TGTGCCAGCAGCCCCGACCAGGCGGATACGCAGTATTTT,CASSPDQADTQYF
NA,TRBJ1-2,TRBV5-6,NA,TGTGCCAGCAGCCGCGAATATGGCTACACCTTC,CASSREYGYTF
few,TRBJ1-1,TRBV5-1,TRBD1,TGCGCCAGCAGCTACAGGGGGCCGGGCACTGAAGCTTTCTTT,CASSYRGPGTEAFF
NA,TRBJ2-1,TRBV6-2/TRBV6-3,NA,TGTGCCAGCAGTTACTTGTCAGCCGGGGGTGAGCAGTTCTTC,CASSYLSAGGEQFF
NA,TRBJ1-6,TRBV10-3,NA,TGTGCCATCAGTGAAGGGGGGGCAGGGAGTAATTCACCCCTCCACTTT,CAISEGGAGSNSPLHF
NA,TRBJ2-3,TRBV3-1/TRBV3-2,NA,TGTGCCAGCAGCCAGCCCCTGGTCGGAGGGGGCCTGGGAGATACGCAGTATTTT,CASSQPLVGGGLGDTQYF
NA,TRBJ2-1,TRBV9,TRBD1,TGTGCCAGCAGCCCTTATGACAGGGGGGGTGAGCAGTTCTTC,CASSPYDRGGEQFF
few,TRBJ2-3,TRBV18,NA,TGTGCCAGCCTTTCGCAGACAGATACGCAGTATTTT,CASLSQTDTQYF
NA,TRBJ2-7,TRBV14,NA,TGTGCCAGCAGCCAAGATGGTGGCCGAACCTACGAGCAGTACTTC,CASSQDGGRTYEQYF
NA,TRBJ2-7,TRBV5-5,NA,TGTGCCAGCAGCTGGGCCGGGGTGGAGGAGCAGTACTTC,CASSWAGVEEQYF
NA,TRBJ2-7,TRBV30,NA,TGTGCCTGGATGGGGGGGCTCTACTACGAGCAGTACTTC,CAWMGGLYYEQYF
NA,TRBJ1-5,TRBV6-2/TRBV6-3,TRBD1,TGTGCCAGCAGTTACTCGAACAGGGGGCTCGATCAGCCCCAGCATTTT,CASSYSNRGLDQPQHF
NA,TRBJ1-4,TRBV9,TRBD1,TGTGCCAGCAGCGTAACAGGGGGCGGTGAAAAACTGTTTTTT,CASSVTGGGEKLFF
NA,TRBJ2-1,TRBV6-2/TRBV6-3,TRBD2,TGTGCCAGCAGCACCTTCCGGACTAGCGGGGGAATAACCTACAATGAGCAGTTCTTC,CASSTFRTSGGITYNEQFF
NA,TRBJ2-5,TRBV7-9,NA,TGTGCCAGCAGCTTAAGGTCGGGGGAGACCCAGTACTTC,CASSLRSGETQYF
NA,TRBJ2-5,TRBV3-1/TRBV3-2,TRBD2,TGTGCCAGCAGCCAGAGCGGGGGTGAGACCCAGTACTTC,CASSQSGGETQYF
once,TRBJ1-4,TRBV4-3,NA,TGCGCCAGCAGCCAAGATGGGGGCCAGAATGAAAAACTGTTTTTT,CASSQDGGQNEKLFF